Presented here are 30 T cell receptor beta chains from one specimen sequenced in a study of T cells in placental villitis. The immunoSEQ assay was v4. Clones were read by immunoSEQ multiplex PCR, and TCRdb kept only the in-frame ones, dropping some. The table records 6,000 to 8,000 clones, roughly 78% of them present only once. Material: placental tissue containing maternal and fetal cells. These TCRs come from a human patient with infectious villitis; the placental T cells may come from both mother and fetus.

In this sample, this clone turned up once. The V call is TRBV27, the J call TRBJ2-7; D uncertain. This CDR3 region has 15 residues. Trimming removed 6 bases at V and 6 bases at J, with 21 bases between. Germline-derived CDR1 and CDR2 are MNHEY and SMNVEV (reference sequence). The CDR3 coding sequence is TGTGCCAGCAGGCTGGACGGATCGCTACGTTTCGAGCAGTACTTC. It codes for CASRLDGSLRFEQYF.

This chain joins TRBV5-1 and TRBJ1-1; no reliable D call. The CDR3 runs to 14 residues. Per the germline V gene, CDR1 is SGHRS and CDR2 is YFSETQ. V gave up 0 bases and J gave up 4 bases, with 10 bases separating them. The CDR3, as DNA: TGCGCCAGCAGCTTGGGCCTACCCGGCACTGAAGCTTTCTTT. Its protein product is CASSLGLPGTEAFF.

The chain uses TRBV11-3 and TRBJ2-3; no clear D. Trimming removed 2 bases at V and 5 bases at J, with 5 bases between. Germline V gene data show CDR1 as SGHNT and CDR2 as YENEEA. CDR3 length: 12 residues. The CDR3: CASSLREDTQYF. The DNA for the CDR3 is TGTGCCAGCAGCTTAAGAGAAGATACGCAGTATTTT.

This clone was detected a few times. This chain connects TRBV7-9 to TRBJ1-1; D unclear. Trimming removed 3 bases from V and 6 bases from J, with 8 bases in between. The germline V gene encodes CDR1 SEHNR and CDR2 FQNEAQ (reference sequence). The CDR3 spans 12 residues. CDR3 DNA sequence: TGTGCCAGCAGCTTTATAAACGCTGAAGCTTTCTTT. Translation: CASSFINAEAFF.

The sample holds a few counts of this clone. The chain joins TRBV14 to TRBJ2-2; 13 nucleotides match TRBD2. Germline CDR1 is SGHDN and CDR2 is FVKESK. V dropped 4 bases and J dropped 4; count of bases not matched to a gene: 15. The CDR3 extends over 20 amino acids. CDR3: CASSPLKGLAGPMTTGELFF. The CDR3 DNA follows: TGTGCCAGCAGCCCGCTTAAGGGACTAGCGGGGCCAATGACCACCGGGGAGCTGTTTTTT.

In its sample, this clone was seen once. The chain carries TRBV5-4 and TRBJ2-1, with D perhaps TRBD2 (5 bases). Trimming took off 3 bases at V and 2 bases at J, with 15 bases between the two ends. The CDR3 extends over 16 amino acids. Germline values: CDR1 SGHNT, CDR2 YYREEE (reference sequence). CDR3 amino acids: CASSYRSGGPYNEQFF. DNA for the CDR3: TGTGCCAGCAGCTATCGGTCCGGAGGTCCCTACAATGAGCAGTTCTTC.

V usage is TRBV18 and J usage is TRBJ2-7, with D tentatively TRBD2 (6 bases). The length of the CDR3 is 12 residues. Between the trimmed V and J ends, which lost 3 bases and 5 bases, there was a span of 8 bases. Germline-derived CDR1 and CDR2 are KGHSH and LQKENI. CDR3 loop: CASSPGGDEQYF. CDR3 DNA sequence: TGTGCCAGCTCACCTGGCGGGGACGAGCAGTACTTC.

This chain uses TRBV3-1 (or the pseudogene TRBV3-2) with TRBJ2-3; D ambiguous. The germline V gene has CDR1 LGHDT and CDR2 YNNKEL (reference sequence). The CDR3 totals 11 residues. V gave up 2 bases and J gave up 3 bases, with 0 bases separating them. CDR3 nucleotide sequence: TGTGCCAGCAGCCAAACAGATACGCAGTATTTT. This encodes CASSQTDTQYF.

This chain links TRBV11-3 with TRBJ2-2; D not resolved. From germline, CDR1 is SGHNT and CDR2 YENEEA. The CDR3 extends over 12 amino acids. The ends were cut back, 3 bases at V and 6 bases at J, with 5 bases in the middle. CDR3 protein: CASSFGAGELFF. In nucleotides, the CDR3 is TGTGCCAGCAGCTTTGGGGCCGGGGAGCTGTTTTTT.

This rearrangement joins TRBV5-6 to TRBJ1-2; D remains unclear. Germline V gene data show CDR1 as SGHDT and CDR2 as YYEEEE. The CDR3 is 14 amino acids. V lost 0 bases and J lost 2, with 8 bases in between. The CDR3 is CASSLGHLNYGYTF. DNA of the CDR3: TGTGCCAGCAGCTTGGGGCACCTAAACTATGGCTACACCTTC.

This clone was observed once. The gene calls are TRBV9 and TRBJ1-4; 10 bases map to TRBD1. Losses at the gene ends were 0 bases for V and 6 bases for J; bases not matched to a gene: 2. The CDR3 totals 15 residues. Per germline, CDR1 SGDLS and CDR2 YYNGEE. The CDR3 DNA reads TGTGCCAGCAGCGTAGCCGGGACAGGGGATGAAAAACTGTTTTTT. Residues: CASSVAGTGDEKLFF. The full variable domain, completed using reference TRBV9 and TRBJ1-4, is DSGVTQTPKHLITATGQRVTLRCSPRSGDLSVYWYQQSLDQGLQFLIQYYNGEERAKGNILERFSAQQFPDLHSELNLSSLELGDSALYFCASSVAGTGDEKLFFGSGTQLSVL.

The chain is built from TRBV12-3 or TRBV12-4 and TRBJ2-1; 7 positions agree with TRBD1. The trim removed 6 bases at V and 15 bases at J, leaving 8 bases unmatched. This CDR3 spans 11 amino acids. CDR3 region: CASSLTGTVFF. The DNA of the CDR3 is TGTGCCAGCAGCTTAACCGGGACAGTGTTCTTC.

This chain joins TRBV19 and TRBJ1-6, with D tentatively TRBD1 (5 bases). Trimming cost V 6 bases and J 7 bases, with 22 bases left between them. Per the germline V gene, CDR1 is LNHDA and CDR2 is SQIVND (reference sequence). This CDR3 region has 17 residues. The CDR3 coding sequence is TGTGCCAGTAGCGATATGGCAGGGCGGTACTGGAATTCACCCCTCCACTTT. This codes for CASSDMAGRYWNSPLHF.

V and J are TRBV6-5 and TRBJ1-1; D unresolved. Germline CDR1 is MNHEY and CDR2 is SVGAGI. There are 16 residues in the CDR3. Trimming pared 4 bases from V and 0 bases from J, leaving 15 bases between. The CDR3 DNA reads TGTGCCAGCAGTTCAAACAGCCCCGAAATGAACACTGAAGCTTTCTTT. Protein: CASSSNSPEMNTEAFF.

The V call is TRBV9, the J call TRBJ2-2, with D unclear. Germline V gene lookup returns CDR1 SGDLS and CDR2 YYNGEE. Trimming removed 4 bases from V and 3 bases from J, with 4 bases in between. CDR3 length equals 12 residues. In DNA, the CDR3 is TGTGCCAGCAGCTACTACACCGGGGAGCTGTTTTTT. Protein sequence: CASSYYTGELFF.

This clone was detected once. V is TRBV7-3 and J is TRBJ2-1; D may be TRBD2 (6 bases). V lost 0 bases to trimming and J lost 4 bases, with 10 bases between them. Germline lookup yields CDR1 SGHTA and CDR2 FQGTGA. The CDR3 has 15 residues. In DNA, the CDR3 is TGTGCCAGCAGCTTAACGGCGGGGCAATACAATGAGCAGTTCTTC. Residues: CASSLTAGQYNEQFF.

This clone was counted only a few times. The chain uses TRBV7-9 and TRBJ1-1; D gene uncertain. Trimming stripped 11 bases from V and 0 bases from J, with 10 bases between. The CDR3 length is 12 residues. Looked up from germline, CDR1 is SEHNR and CDR2 is FQNEAQ (reference sequence). The DNA of the CDR3 is TGTGCCCATGCACATCTGAACACTGAAGCTTTCTTT. Its protein is CAHAHLNTEAFF.

This chain uses TRBV4-1 with TRBJ2-1; 9 nucleotides match TRBD2. The junction had 11 bases not matched to a gene; V was cut back by 4 bases and J by 10 bases. Germline-derived CDR1 and CDR2 are MGHRA and YSYEKL. CDR3 size: 15 residues. The DNA of the CDR3 is TGCGCCAGCAGCCCGGGACTAGCATCCTCCCGGGAGCAGTTCTTC. Its protein product is CASSPGLASSREQFF.

The chain employs TRBV15 and TRBJ1-4; no definite D call. CDR1 is LNHNV and CDR2 is YYDKDF in the germline V gene (reference sequence). The CDR3 spans 14 residues. Trimming removed 0 bases from V and 6 bases from J, with 8 bases in between. The DNA of the CDR3 is TGTGCCACCAGCAGAGATGGCGCGGATGAAAAACTGTTTTTT. Residues: CATSRDGADEKLFF. The variable domain in full, with the rest retrieved from reference TRBV15 and TRBJ1-4, is DAMVIQNPRYQVTQFGKPVTLSCSQTLNHNVMYWYQQKSSQAPKLLFHYYDKDFNNEADTPDNFQSRRPNTSFCFLDIRSPGLGDTAMYLCATSRDGADEKLFFGSGTQLSVL.

The chain's CDR3 is CASSRQYQETQYF. The CDR3 DNA reads TGTGCCAGTAGTAGACAGTACCAAGAGACCCAGTACTTC. This sequence joins TRBV19 and TRBJ2-5, with D tentatively TRBD1 (5 bases). CDR3 length equals 13 residues. Germline-derived CDR1 and CDR2 are LNHDA and SQIVND (reference sequence). Trimming removed 4 bases from V and 0 bases from J, with 6 bases in between. The variable domain in full, with the rest retrieved from reference TRBV19 and TRBJ2-5, is DGGITQSPKYLFRKEGQNVTLSCEQNLNHDAMYWYRQDPGQGLRLIYYSQIVNDFQKGDIAEGYSVSREKKESFPLTVTSAQKNPTAFYLCASSRQYQETQYFGPGTRLLVL.

In its sample, this clone was seen once. The chain recombines TRBV4-2 with TRBJ2-7, with TRBD2 matching over 11 bases. The CDR3 consists of 15 residues. Germline V gives CDR1 LGHNA, CDR2 YNFKEQ. V lost 2 bases, J lost 4 bases, and 4 bases stayed unmatched. CDR3 in amino acids: CASSQLSGGAYEQYF. CDR3 coding DNA: TGTGCCAGCAGCCAACTTAGCGGGGGGGCTTACGAGCAGTACTTC.

The gene calls are TRBV6-5 and TRBJ2-5; 8 bases match TRBD2. CDR3 length: 14 amino acids. CDR1 and CDR2 from the germline V gene are MNHEY and SVGAGI. With V trimmed by 2 bases and J by 2 bases, 1 base remained unmatched. DNA for the CDR3: TGTGCCAGCAGTTACCCGGGGGGGCAAGAGACCCAGTACTTC. This sequence encodes CASSYPGGQETQYF.

The rearrangement uses TRBV28 and TRBJ1-5, with D possibly TRBD1 on 5 matching bases. This CDR3 region has 15 residues. Germline assignment: CDR1 MDHEN and CDR2 SYDVKM. Trimming removed 6 bases at V and 3 bases at J, with 15 bases between. The CDR3 region has the DNA TGTGCCAGCAGCCAAAACACAGGAGTCAATCAGCCCCAGCATTTT. This codes for CASSQNTGVNQPQHF.

The V gene is TRBV4-1, the J gene TRBJ2-2; no firm D call. From germline, CDR1 is MGHRA and CDR2 YSYEKL. The V and J ends lost 4 bases and 6 bases respectively, with 6 bases between them. The CDR3 loop spans 12 amino acids. DNA for the CDR3: TGCGCCAGCAGCCCGCTAGCCGGGGAGCTGTTTTTT. Amino acid sequence: CASSPLAGELFF.

The genes are TRBV7-9 and TRBJ2-7, with a tentative D call TRBD1 (6 bases). Deletions cut 4 bases from V and 4 bases from J, with 8 bases between. The CDR3 runs to 12 residues. Germline V CDR1 and CDR2: SEHNR, FQNEAQ (reference sequence). CDR3: CASSYQGYEQYF. CDR3 sequence (DNA): TGTGCCAGCAGCTATCAGGGGTACGAGCAGTACTTC.

The chain recombines TRBV3-1 (or the pseudogene TRBV3-2) with TRBJ2-7, with D possibly being TRBD2 (6 bases). The V gene's germline CDR1 is LGHDT and CDR2 YNNKEL (reference sequence). The ends were cut back, 1 base at V and 8 bases at J, with 12 bases in the middle. This CDR3 spans 13 amino acids. The CDR3 bases are TGTGCCAGCAGCCAAGTGGACGGAGGGAAGCAGTACTTC. It is translated as CASSQVDGGKQYF.

The J gene is TRBJ2-1, the V gene TRBV5-5; 11 nucleotides align to TRBD2. This CDR3 contains 16 residues. V shed 2 bases and J 9 bases; nucleotides not matched to a gene: 10. Germline V gene data show CDR1 as SGHKS and CDR2 as YYEKEE (reference sequence). CDR3 loop: CASSFSLAGGPGEQFF. DNA of the CDR3: TGTGCCAGCAGCTTCAGCTTAGCGGGGGGGCCCGGTGAGCAGTTCTTC.

This sequence joins TRBV29-1 and TRBJ2-7, with D tentatively TRBD2 (6 bases). V lost 3 bases and J 6 bases, leaving 9 bases between the germline ends. Germline CDR1 reads SQVTM; CDR2 reads ANQGSEA. This CDR3 comprises 11 residues. CDR3 in DNA: TGCAGCGTTGACGGAGGGACCGAGCAGTACTTC. Residues: CSVDGGTEQYF.

This chain links TRBV6-4 with TRBJ2-5, with D perhaps assigned TRBD1 or TRBD2 (5 bases each). Germline lookup yields CDR1 MRHNA and CDR2 SNTAGT. CDR3 length equals 13 residues. V lost 7 bases and J 8 bases, leaving 17 bases between the germline ends. This CDR3 is CASTHEGWETQYF. As DNA, the CDR3 is TGTGCCAGCACCCACGAGGGGTGGGAAACCCAGTACTTC.

The V call is TRBV20-1, the J call TRBJ2-4; no reliable D call. This CDR3 is 11 amino acids long. In germline, CDR1 is DFQATT, CDR2 SNEGSKA (reference sequence). V lost 2 bases, J lost 6 bases, and 5 bases lay in between. The CDR3: CSARSGNIQYF. CDR3 nucleotide sequence: TGCAGTGCTAGATCTGGAAACATTCAGTACTTC.